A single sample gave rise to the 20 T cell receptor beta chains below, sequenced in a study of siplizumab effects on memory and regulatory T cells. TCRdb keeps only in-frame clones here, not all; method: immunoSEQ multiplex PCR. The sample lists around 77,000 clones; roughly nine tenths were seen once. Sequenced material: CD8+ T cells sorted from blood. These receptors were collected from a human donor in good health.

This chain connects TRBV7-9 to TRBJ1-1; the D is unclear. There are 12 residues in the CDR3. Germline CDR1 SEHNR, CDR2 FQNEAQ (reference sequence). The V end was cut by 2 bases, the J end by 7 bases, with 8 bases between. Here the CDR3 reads CASSLSRIEAFF. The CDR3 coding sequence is TGTGCCAGCAGCTTATCCCGGATTGAAGCTTTCTTT.

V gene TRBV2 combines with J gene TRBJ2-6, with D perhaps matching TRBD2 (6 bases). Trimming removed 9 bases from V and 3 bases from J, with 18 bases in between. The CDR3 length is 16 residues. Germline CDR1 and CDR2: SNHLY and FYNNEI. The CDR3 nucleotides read TGTGCCAGGGAGGGATTAGCAAGGAGTGGGGCCAACGTCCTGACTTTC. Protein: CAREGLARSGANVLTF.

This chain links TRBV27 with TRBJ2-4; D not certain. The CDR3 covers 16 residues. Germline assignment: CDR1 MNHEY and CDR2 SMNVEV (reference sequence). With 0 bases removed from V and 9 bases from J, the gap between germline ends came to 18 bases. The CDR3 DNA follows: TGTGCCAGCAGTTTATCTTTGGTTGCAAGGGAAAGCATTCAGTACTTC. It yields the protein CASSLSLVARESIQYF.

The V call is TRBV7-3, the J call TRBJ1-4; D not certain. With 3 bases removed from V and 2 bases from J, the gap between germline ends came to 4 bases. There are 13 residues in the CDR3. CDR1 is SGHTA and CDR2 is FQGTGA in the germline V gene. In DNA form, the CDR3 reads TGTGCCAGCAGCTTCCCCACTAATGAAAAACTGTTTTTT. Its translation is CASSFPTNEKLFF.

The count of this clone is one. CDR3 nucleotide sequence: TGTGCCACCAGCAAGAGGACAGAGATCGAAAAACTGTTTTTT. Protein sequence: CATSKRTEIEKLFF. The genes are TRBV15 and TRBJ1-4, with D tentatively TRBD1 (6 bases). Germline V gene data show CDR1 as LNHNV and CDR2 as YYDKDF (reference sequence). Trimming stripped 4 bases from V and 8 bases from J, with 14 bases between. The CDR3 extends over 14 amino acids.

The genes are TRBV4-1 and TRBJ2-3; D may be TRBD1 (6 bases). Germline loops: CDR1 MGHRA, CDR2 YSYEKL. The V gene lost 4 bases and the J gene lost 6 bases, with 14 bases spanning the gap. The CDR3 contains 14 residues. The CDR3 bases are TGCGCCAGCAGCCCATTGGGGGCACTTGATACGCAGTATTTT. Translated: CASSPLGALDTQYF.

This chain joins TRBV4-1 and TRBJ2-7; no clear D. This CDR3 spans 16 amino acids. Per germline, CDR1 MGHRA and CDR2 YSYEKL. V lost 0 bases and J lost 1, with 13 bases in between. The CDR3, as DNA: TGCGCCAGCAGCCAAGATGGGCCAGTTCGGTCCTACGAGCAGTACTTC. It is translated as CASSQDGPVRSYEQYF.

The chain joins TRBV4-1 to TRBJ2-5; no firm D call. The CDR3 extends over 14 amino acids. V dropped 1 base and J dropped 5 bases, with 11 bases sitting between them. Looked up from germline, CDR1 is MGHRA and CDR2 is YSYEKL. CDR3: CASSQVSLGETQYF. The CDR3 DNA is TGCGCCAGCAGCCAAGTCTCCCTCGGGGAGACCCAGTACTTC.

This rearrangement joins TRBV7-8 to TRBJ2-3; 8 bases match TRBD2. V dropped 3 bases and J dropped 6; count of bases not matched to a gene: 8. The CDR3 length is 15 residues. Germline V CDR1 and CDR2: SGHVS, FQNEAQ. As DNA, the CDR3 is TGTGCCAGCAGCTTTCACGGGGGGGCCCTCGATACGCAGTATTTT. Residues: CASSFHGGALDTQYF.

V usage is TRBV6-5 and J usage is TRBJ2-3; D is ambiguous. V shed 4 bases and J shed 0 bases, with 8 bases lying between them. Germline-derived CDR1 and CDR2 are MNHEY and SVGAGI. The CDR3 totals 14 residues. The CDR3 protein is CASSFVGSTDTQYF. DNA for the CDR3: TGTGCCAGCAGTTTTGTGGGTAGCACAGATACGCAGTATTTT.

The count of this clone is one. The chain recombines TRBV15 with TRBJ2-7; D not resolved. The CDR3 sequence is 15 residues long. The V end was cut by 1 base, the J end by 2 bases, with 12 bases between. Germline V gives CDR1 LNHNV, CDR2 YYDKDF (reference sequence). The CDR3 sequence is CATSRAPNSPYEQYF. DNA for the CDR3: TGTGCCACCAGCAGAGCTCCCAACAGTCCCTACGAGCAGTACTTC.

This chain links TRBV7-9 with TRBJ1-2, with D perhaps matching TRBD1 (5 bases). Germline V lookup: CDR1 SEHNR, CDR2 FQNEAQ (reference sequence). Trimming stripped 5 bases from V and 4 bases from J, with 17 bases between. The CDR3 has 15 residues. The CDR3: CASSPLLGDGYGYTF. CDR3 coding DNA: TGTGCCAGCAGCCCCCTCCTGGGGGATGGCTATGGCTACACCTTC.

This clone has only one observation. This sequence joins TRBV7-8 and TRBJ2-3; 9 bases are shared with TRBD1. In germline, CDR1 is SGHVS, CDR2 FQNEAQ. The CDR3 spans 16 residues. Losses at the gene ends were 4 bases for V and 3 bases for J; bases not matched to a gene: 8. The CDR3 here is CASSYSQGARTDTQYF. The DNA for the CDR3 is TGTGCCAGCAGCTACTCACAGGGGGCGCGGACAGATACGCAGTATTTT.

The CDR3 spells CASSLKRRGNEQFF. The CDR3 DNA reads TGTGCCAGCAGCTTAAAGCGCAGGGGGAATGAGCAGTTCTTC. V and J are TRBV5-8 and TRBJ2-1; 7 bases match TRBD1. Germline V gene data show CDR1 as SGHTS and CDR2 as YDEGEE. Germline trimming cut 2 bases from V and 7 bases from J; bases unmatched to any gene: 6. The CDR3 sequence is 14 residues long. Full variable domain (missing parts from reference TRBV5-8 and TRBJ2-1): EAGVTQSPTHLIKTRGQQATLRCSPISGHTSVYWYQQALGLGLQFLLWYDEGEERNRGNFPPRFSGRQFPNYSSELNVNALELEDSALYLCASSLKRRGNEQFFGPGTRLTVL.

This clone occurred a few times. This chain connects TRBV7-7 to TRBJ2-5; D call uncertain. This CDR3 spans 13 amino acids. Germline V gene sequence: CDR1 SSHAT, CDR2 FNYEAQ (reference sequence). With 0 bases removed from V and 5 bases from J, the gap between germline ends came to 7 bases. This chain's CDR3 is CASSLALTETQYF. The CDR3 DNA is TGTGCCAGCAGCTTAGCTCTCACTGAGACCCAGTACTTC.

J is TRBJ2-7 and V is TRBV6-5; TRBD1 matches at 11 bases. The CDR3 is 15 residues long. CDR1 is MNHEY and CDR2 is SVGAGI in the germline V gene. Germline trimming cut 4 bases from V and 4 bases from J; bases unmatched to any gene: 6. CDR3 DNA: TGTGCCAGCAGTTTACCGGGACAGGGGGTATACGAGCAGTACTTC. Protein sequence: CASSLPGQGVYEQYF.

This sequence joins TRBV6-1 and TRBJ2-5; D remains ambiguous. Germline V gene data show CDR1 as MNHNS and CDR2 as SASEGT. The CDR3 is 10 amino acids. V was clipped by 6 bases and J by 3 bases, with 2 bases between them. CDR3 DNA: TGTGCCAGCAGGAAAGAGACCCAGTACTTC. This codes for CASRKETQYF.

The CDR3 DNA sequence: TGTGCCAGCTCCGGGACAGGGGTTTACGAGCAGTACTTC. This encodes CASSGTGVYEQYF. This sequence joins TRBV5-6 and TRBJ2-7, with TRBD1 matching over 10 bases. Germline CDR1 reads SGHDT; CDR2 reads YYEEEE. CDR3 length: 13 amino acids. The V gene end was trimmed by 7 bases and the J gene end by 4 bases; junction bases not matched to a gene: 5.

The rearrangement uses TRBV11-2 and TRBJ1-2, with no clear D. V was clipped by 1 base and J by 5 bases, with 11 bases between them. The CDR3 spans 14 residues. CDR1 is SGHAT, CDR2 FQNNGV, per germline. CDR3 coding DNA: TGTGCCAGCAGCTTAGGGAACACGAATTATGGCTACACCTTC. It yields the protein CASSLGNTNYGYTF.

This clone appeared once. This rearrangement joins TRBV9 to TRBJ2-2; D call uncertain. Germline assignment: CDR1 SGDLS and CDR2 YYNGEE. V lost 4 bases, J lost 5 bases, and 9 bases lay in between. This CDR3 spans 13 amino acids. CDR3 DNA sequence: TGTGCCAGCAGCCCTTCCGGGACCGGGGAGCTGTTTTTT. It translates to CASSPSGTGELFF. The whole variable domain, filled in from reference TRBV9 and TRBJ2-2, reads DSGVTQTPKHLITATGQRVTLRCSPRSGDLSVYWYQQSLDQGLQFLIQYYNGEERAKGNILERFSAQQFPDLHSELNLSSLELGDSALYFCASSPSGTGELFFGEGSRLTVL.